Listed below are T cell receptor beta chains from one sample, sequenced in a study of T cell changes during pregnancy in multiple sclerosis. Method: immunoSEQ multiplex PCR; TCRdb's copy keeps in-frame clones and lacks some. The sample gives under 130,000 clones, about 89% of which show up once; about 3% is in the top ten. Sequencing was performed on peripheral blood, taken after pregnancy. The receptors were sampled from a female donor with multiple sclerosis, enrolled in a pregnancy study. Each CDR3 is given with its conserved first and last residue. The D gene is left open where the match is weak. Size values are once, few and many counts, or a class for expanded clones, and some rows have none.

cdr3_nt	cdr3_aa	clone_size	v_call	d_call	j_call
TGTGCCAGCAGTTGGAGTTCGGGTGAAAAACTGTTTTTT	CASSWSSGEKLFF	once	TRBV27	-	TRBJ1-4
TGTGCCAGCAGCTTAGGGCAGGGAGGGGAAAAACTGTTTTTT	CASSLGQGGEKLFF	few	TRBV7-8	-	TRBJ1-4
TGTGCCGTCGGGGGACAGGGGCTCTCCTACGAGCAGTACTTC	CAVGGQGLSYEQYF	-	TRBV2	TRBD1	TRBJ2-7
TGTGCCAGCAGCGATTCGGGACAGGGGATCTCCTACGAGCAGTACTTC	CASSDSGQGISYEQYF	-	TRBV5-4	TRBD1	TRBJ2-7
TGTGCCAGCAGCGCAGGGACTAGCGGGAACCAAGAGACCCAGTACTTC	CASSAGTSGNQETQYF	-	TRBV13	TRBD2	TRBJ2-5
TGTGCTAGTGGTTTGGTACTCAAGTCACTAGCGGGGGTACAAGAGACCCAGTACTTC	CASGLVLKSLAGVQETQYF	-	TRBV12-5	TRBD2	TRBJ2-5
TGTGCCAGCAGTTACTGGTCGGGGAACACTGAAGCTTTCTTT	CASSYWSGNTEAFF	once	TRBV6-6	-	TRBJ1-1
TGTGCCAGCATCGACTCAGGGAGGGGAGTCACTGAAGCTTTCTTT	CASIDSGRGVTEAFF	-	TRBV6-5	-	TRBJ1-1
TGTGCCAGCAGCTTGGGACAGGCGAGGTCTAGCACAGATACGCAGTATTTT	CASSLGQARSSTDTQYF	-	TRBV5-6	-	TRBJ2-3
TGTGCCATCAGTGAAAATTCCTACCGGACCCAGTACTTC	CAISENSYRTQYF	-	TRBV10-3	-	TRBJ2-5
TGTGCCAGCAGACTGCGAGGGAATGGCTACACCTTC	CASRLRGNGYTF	-	TRBV2	-	TRBJ1-2
TGTGCCAGCAGAACCGGGACAGGGGTCCTGAACACTGAAGCTTTCTTT	CASRTGTGVLNTEAFF	-	TRBV5-4	TRBD1	TRBJ1-1
TGTGCCAGCAGCCAATATAGCGGGGTCACAGATACGCAGTATTTT	CASSQYSGVTDTQYF	once	TRBV14	TRBD2	TRBJ2-3
TGTGCCTGGAGCTTAGGCACAGATACGCAGTATTTT	CAWSLGTDTQYF	-	TRBV30	-	TRBJ2-3
TGTGCCAGCAGTTTATCGAGAGGGATCTATGGCTACACCTTC	CASSLSRGIYGYTF	-	TRBV27	-	TRBJ1-2
TGTGCCAGCAGTGGCGGGGGCAGATTAGAGACCCAGTACTTC	CASSGGGRLETQYF	-	TRBV2	-	TRBJ2-5
TGTGCCATCAGTGGTGCGGGGCGATCCTCCTACAATGAGCAGTTCTTC	CAISGAGRSSYNEQFF	-	TRBV10-3	-	TRBJ2-1
TGTGCCAGCAGCCTGGACTTGGGAGGTCAGCCCCAGCATTTT	CASSLDLGGQPQHF	-	TRBV5-8	-	TRBJ1-5
TGTGCCAGTAAACTAGCGGGGCCTTCAGGCGGGGAGCTGTTTTTT	CASKLAGPSGGELFF	once	TRBV19	TRBD2	TRBJ2-2
TGTGCCAGCAGCCTACCGGGAACCTACGAGGAGCAGTACTTC	CASSLPGTYEEQYF	-	TRBV6-6	-	TRBJ2-7
TGTGCCAGCAGCTTAGGCCGACTAGCGGGGGCCTACACGGATACGCAGTATTTT	CASSLGRLAGAYTDTQYF	-	TRBV7-6	TRBD2	TRBJ2-3
TGTGCCAGCTCGCAAGACAGTACCTACGAGCAGTACTTC	CASSQDSTYEQYF	-	TRBV18	-	TRBJ2-7
TGCGCCAGCTCTCTCGGGACAGGGGGTTACAATGAGCAGTTCTTC	CASSLGTGGYNEQFF	once	TRBV10-2	TRBD1	TRBJ2-1
TGTGCCAGCAGTTCCCAGCCATGGGGGGCCCAGTACTTC	CASSSQPWGAQYF	-	TRBV27	-	TRBJ2-5
TGTGCCAGCTCACCACCGTATGTAGCAGGGGGAGTGGGCCAGCCCCAGCATTTT	CASSPPYVAGGVGQPQHF	-	TRBV18	TRBD1	TRBJ1-5
TGTGCCAGCAGGAATATGGGACATTCCTCTGGGGCCAACGTCCTGACTTTC	CASRNMGHSSGANVLTF	few	TRBV2	-	TRBJ2-6
TGTGCCAGCAGTAAGCGAGCGGGGGGGCCGGATACGCAGTATTTT	CASSKRAGGPDTQYF	-	TRBV6-5	TRBD2	TRBJ2-3
TGTGCCAGCTCACCACCGAGGACAGGCTCGGGGGAGACCCAGTACTTC	CASSPPRTGSGETQYF	-	TRBV18	TRBD1	TRBJ2-5
TGTGCCACCAGCGGGACAGGACCCTACGAGCAGTACTTC	CATSGTGPYEQYF	-	TRBV15	TRBD1	TRBJ2-7
TGTGCCAGTAGGACGGGGACCAGGGGGGTTGCGTATTTT	CASRTGTRGVAYF	-	TRBV19	-	TRBJ2-3
TGTGCCAGCAGCGTAGTTGAGGAGACGCAGTATTTT	CASSVVEETQYF	-	TRBV9	-	TRBJ2-3
TGTGCCAGCAGTTACCGGGAAGGAGGCTACACCTTC	CASSYREGGYTF	-	TRBV6-5	-	TRBJ1-2
TGTGCCAGCAGCAGGCCGGGAGGAGCAGGCGAGCAGTACTTC	CASSRPGGAGEQYF	-	TRBV5-5	TRBD2	TRBJ2-7
TGTGCCAGCAGTTACGGGCTAGCGGGGGCCCAGGGCGAGCAGTACTTC	CASSYGLAGAQGEQYF	-	TRBV6-5	TRBD2	TRBJ2-7
TGTGCCAGCATCGACCAAAAACGGACAGGGGAGCCCTACGAGCAGTACTTC	CASIDQKRTGEPYEQYF	-	TRBV7-2	TRBD1	TRBJ2-7
TGCAGTGTTTTAGGGGACACTGAAGCTTTCTTT	CSVLGDTEAFF	-	TRBV20-1	-	TRBJ1-1